The 25 T cell receptor beta chains below were found in one sample sequenced in a study of PD-1 blockade in classical Hodgkin lymphoma. The time point denotes: newly diagnosed, previously untreated cHL patient sample. Here immunoSEQ multiplex PCR was the method, and the copy in TCRdb shows in-frame clones only, minus some. The sample comprises 15,000 to 20,000 clones, around four fifths of which are singletons, and roughly 8.1% rests with the top ten. The sequenced material came from peripheral blood mononuclear cells (PBMCs). The source of these receptors is a human donor with classical Hodgkin lymphoma.

The chain has TRBV5-1 and TRBJ2-7; 8 bases fit TRBD2. The J segment lost 6 bases and the V segment lost 5 bases, leaving 16 bases of the junction unmatched. Per the germline V gene, CDR1 is SGHRS and CDR2 is YFSETQ. This CDR3 has 16 residues. This chain's CDR3 is CASSSSGTRGAGEQYF. The CDR3 DNA sequence: TGCGCCAGCAGTAGTAGCGGGACTCGAGGGGCGGGCGAGCAGTACTTC.

The chain links TRBV9 to TRBJ2-3; D ambiguous. V lost 0 bases, J lost 0 bases, and 2 bases lay in between. The CDR3 length is 13 residues. The germline CDR1 and CDR2 sequences are SGDLS and YYNGEE. The CDR3 nucleotides are TGTGCCAGCAGCGTAGACAGCACAGATACGCAGTATTTT. This sequence encodes CASSVDSTDTQYF.

This clone was detected only a few times. V is TRBV6-1 and J is TRBJ2-2; no firm D call. V lost 0 bases, J lost 3 bases, and 5 bases lay in between. Germline values: CDR1 MNHNS, CDR2 SASEGT. CDR3 size: 14 residues. DNA of the CDR3: TGTGCCAGCAGTGAAGCATCCTACACCGGGGAGCTGTTTTTT. It is translated as CASSEASYTGELFF.

A note on this clone: Germline is not matched at one junction end, which may reflect a read error. The J gene is TRBJ1-5, the V gene TRBV5-6; D might be TRBD1 (6 bases). CDR1 and CDR2 from the germline V gene are SGHDT and YYEEEE. The CDR3 contains 16 residues. The CDR3 DNA is TGTGCCCGCAGCTTGGCCGGGGGGGGGCCGGATCAGCCCCAGCATTTT. Translated, it gives CARSLAGGGPDQPQHF.

The rearrangement uses TRBV25-1 and TRBJ2-2; unclear D gene. This CDR3 is 13 amino acids long. CDR1 MGHDK and CDR2 SYGVNS come from the germline V gene. Between the trimmed V and J ends, which lost 3 bases and 6 bases, there was a span of 8 bases. For the CDR3, the DNA is TGTGCCAGCAGTGACCCTACCCCCGGGGAGCTGTTTTTT. Translation: CASSDPTPGELFF.

CDR3 in DNA: TGTGCCAGCAGTTACCGGGCGGATGGCTACACCTTC. Its protein is CASSYRADGYTF. The gene calls are TRBV6-6 and TRBJ1-2; D remains ambiguous. There are 12 residues in the CDR3. V dropped 2 bases and J dropped 6 bases, with 7 bases sitting between them. Per germline, CDR1 MNHNY and CDR2 SVGAGI (reference sequence).

This chain connects TRBV28 to TRBJ1-2, with TRBD1 matching over 10 bases. The CDR3 runs 15 residues. Germline values: CDR1 MDHEN, CDR2 SYDVKM. Unmatched junction bases numbered 3, after V lost 3 bases and J lost 2 bases. CDR3 nucleotide sequence: TGTGCCAGCAGTTTTATGGGACAGGGGAACTATGGCTACACCTTC. Its protein product is CASSFMGQGNYGYTF.

The J gene is TRBJ2-7, the V gene TRBV19, with 8 bases lining up with TRBD1. Germline CDR1 LNHDA, CDR2 SQIVND (reference sequence). The J segment lost 5 bases and the V segment lost 3 bases, leaving 6 bases of the junction unmatched. The CDR3 consists of 14 residues. The CDR3 loop reads CASSIGQGSDEQYF. The DNA for the CDR3 is TGTGCCAGTAGTATCGGACAGGGTAGCGACGAGCAGTACTTC. The whole variable domain, filled in from reference TRBV19 and TRBJ2-7, reads DGGITQSPKYLFRKEGQNVTLSCEQNLNHDAMYWYRQDPGQGLRLIYYSQIVNDFQKGDIAEGYSVSREKKESFPLTVTSAQKNPTAFYLCASSIGQGSDEQYFGPGTRLTVT.

The V and J genes are TRBV6-5 and TRBJ2-2; tentative D call: TRBD2 (5 bases). V lost 6 bases to trimming and J lost 6 bases, with 11 bases between them. The CDR3 has 13 amino acids. Germline lookup yields CDR1 MNHEY and CDR2 SVGAGI. DNA for the CDR3: TGTGCCAGCAGCCCCGTCGGGGCCGGGGAGCTGTTTTTT. Protein product: CASSPVGAGELFF.

The chain has TRBV9 and TRBJ2-2; 10 nucleotides align to TRBD2. The V and J ends lost 0 bases and 0 bases, in that order; junction bases with no gene match: 8. The germline gives CDR1 SGDLS, CDR2 YYNGEE. CDR3 length: 19 residues. CDR3 region: CASSVVPWLAGANTGELFF. CDR3 coding DNA: TGTGCCAGCAGCGTAGTCCCTTGGCTAGCGGGAGCGAACACCGGGGAGCTGTTTTTT.

J is TRBJ2-1 and V is TRBV1. TRBV1 is shown as a pseudogene. This CDR3 has 13 amino acids. The CDR3 DNA is TGCACCAGCAGCCAATTAGGGCGGCGGGAGCAGTTCTTC. Protein sequence: CTSSQLGRREQFF.

V and J are TRBV7-3 and TRBJ2-3; no firm D call. Trimming pared 2 bases from V and 4 bases from J, leaving 10 bases between. Germline V gene sequence: CDR1 SGHTA, CDR2 FQGTGA. This CDR3 comprises 14 residues. CDR3 amino acids: CASSLARPPDTQYF. The CDR3 region has the DNA TGTGCCAGCAGCTTAGCCCGCCCCCCAGATACGCAGTATTTT.

V and J are TRBV10-2 and TRBJ2-2; a weak D match, TRBD1 (5 bases). Trimming left V 6 bases short and J 5 bases short, with 10 bases between. Per the germline V gene, CDR1 is WSHSY and CDR2 is SAAADI. The CDR3 contains 13 residues. The CDR3 DNA follows: TGCGCCAGCAGCGACCAGGGTACCGGGGAGCTGTTTTTT. Its translation is CASSDQGTGELFF.

V gene TRBV5-1 combines with J gene TRBJ2-7, with D maybe TRBD1 (5 bases). Germline V gives CDR1 SGHRS, CDR2 YFSETQ. V was clipped by 2 bases and J by 0 bases, with 18 bases between them. CDR3 length equals 17 residues. DNA of the CDR3: TGCGCCAGCAGCTTCGTCGTCGGACAAAGAACCTCCTACGAGCAGTACTTC. This sequence encodes CASSFVVGQRTSYEQYF.

This chain links TRBV2 with TRBJ2-1; TRBD2 matches at 14 bases. Germline lookup yields CDR1 SNHLY and CDR2 FYNNEI. The CDR3 runs to 15 residues. With 8 bases clipped from V and 8 bases from J, the junction kept 8 bases outside the gene matches. CDR3: CASFPGTSGSYEQFF. The CDR3 DNA sequence: TGTGCCAGCTTCCCTGGGACTAGCGGGAGTTATGAGCAGTTCTTC.

The CDR3 nucleotides read TGTGCCAGCAGTGACTCAGGCAGGCCCAAAGCCGCCACCGGGGAGCTGTTTTTT. This gives the protein CASSDSGRPKAATGELFF. The chain carries TRBV25-1 and TRBJ2-2; D gene unclear. The CDR3 loop spans 18 amino acids. Germline V gives CDR1 MGHDK, CDR2 SYGVNS. Between the trimmed V and J ends, which lost 3 bases and 4 bases, there was a span of 21 bases.

The chain links TRBV5-1 to TRBJ2-1; D possibly corresponds to TRBD2 (5 bases). Looked up from germline, CDR1 is SGHRS and CDR2 is YFSETQ. The length of the CDR3 is 15 residues. Trimming took 2 bases from V and 2 from J, leaving 11 bases between them. CDR3: CASSFSWGAYNEQFF. CDR3 coding DNA: TGCGCCAGCAGCTTTTCTTGGGGAGCCTACAATGAGCAGTTCTTC.

The V and J genes are TRBV6-1 and TRBJ2-7; weak D call: TRBD2 (6 bases). V lost 4 bases to trimming and J lost 0 bases, with 13 bases between them. This CDR3 is built from 15 residues. The germline gives CDR1 MNHNS, CDR2 SASEGT. The chain's CDR3 is CASSAGSGGSYEQYF. The CDR3 DNA reads TGTGCCAGCAGTGCCGGTAGCGGAGGCTCCTACGAGCAGTACTTC.

J is TRBJ2-7 and V is TRBV18, with D perhaps TRBD1 (5 bases). Germline V gene sequence: CDR1 KGHSH, CDR2 LQKENI. This CDR3 comprises 13 residues. V gave up 2 bases and J gave up 9 bases, with 14 bases separating them. CDR3 amino acids: CASSPKEEGVQYF. CDR3 nucleotide sequence: TGTGCCAGCTCACCAAAGGAAGAAGGGGTGCAGTACTTC. Full variable domain (rest looked up from reference TRBV18 and TRBJ2-7): NAGVMQNPRHLVRRRGQEARLRCSPMKGHSHVYWYRQLPEEGLKFMVYLQKENIIDESGMPKERFSAEFPKEGPSILRIQQVVRGDSAAYFCASSPKEEGVQYFGPGTRLTVT.

The chain employs TRBV6-4 and TRBJ2-1; 8 bases fit TRBD2. The J segment lost 2 bases and the V segment lost 4 bases, leaving 4 bases of the junction unmatched. CDR3 length: 15 residues. Germline values: CDR1 MRHNA, CDR2 SNTAGT. The CDR3 loop reads CASSAAGEAYNEQFF. The CDR3 DNA is TGTGCCAGCAGTGCAGCGGGAGAAGCCTACAATGAGCAGTTCTTC.

This chain connects TRBV7-3 to TRBJ2-3; the match to TRBD2 covers 11 bases. The CDR3 is 15 residues long. Germline CDR1 reads SGHTA; CDR2 reads FQGTGA. Trimming took 0 bases from V and 6 from J; bases not matched to a gene: 2. The CDR3 sequence: CASSLTGTSGDTQYF. The CDR3 bases are TGTGCCAGCAGCTTAACGGGGACTAGCGGCGATACGCAGTATTTT.

The J gene is TRBJ2-5, the V gene TRBV14; no clear D gene. The closer fit of TRBJ2-7 to the DNA end suggests the J call may be wrong. This CDR3 region has 16 residues. Per germline, CDR1 SGHDN and CDR2 FVKESK. The CDR3 here is CASSQGRARTSYEQYF. The CDR3 DNA reads TGTGCCAGCAGCCAAGGGCGAGCCCGTACGTCCTACGAGCAGTACTTC.

This chain joins TRBV5-6 and TRBJ1-5; TRBD1 matches 12 bases. The V gene's germline CDR1 is SGHDT and CDR2 YYEEEE. The CDR3 length is 17 residues. The V gene end was trimmed by 3 bases and the J gene end by 2 bases; junction bases not matched to a gene: 6. The CDR3 nucleotides read TGTGCCAGCAGCTGGGCCGGGACAGGGGGCGGCAATCAGCCCCAGCATTTT. This gives the protein CASSWAGTGGGNQPQHF.

The chain is built from TRBV7-8 and TRBJ2-1, with 7 bases that match TRBD2. From germline, CDR1 is SGHVS and CDR2 FQNEAQ. Losses at the gene ends were 3 bases for V and 0 bases for J; bases not matched to a gene: 11. The CDR3 runs to 18 residues. The DNA for the CDR3 is TGTGCCAGCAGCTTCGGGCTAGCGGCAACGAGCTCCTACAATGAGCAGTTCTTC. Translated: CASSFGLAATSSYNEQFF.

The chain joins TRBV11-3 to TRBJ2-2, with 9 bases lining up with TRBD2. Germline trimming cut 5 bases from V and 7 bases from J; bases unmatched to any gene: 14. Germline lookup yields CDR1 SGHNT and CDR2 YENEEA. This CDR3 is built from 17 residues. CDR3 loop: CASSVPSGLAGGGELFF. The DNA for the CDR3 is TGTGCCAGCAGCGTCCCGTCGGGACTAGCTGGAGGCGGGGAGCTGTTTTTT.